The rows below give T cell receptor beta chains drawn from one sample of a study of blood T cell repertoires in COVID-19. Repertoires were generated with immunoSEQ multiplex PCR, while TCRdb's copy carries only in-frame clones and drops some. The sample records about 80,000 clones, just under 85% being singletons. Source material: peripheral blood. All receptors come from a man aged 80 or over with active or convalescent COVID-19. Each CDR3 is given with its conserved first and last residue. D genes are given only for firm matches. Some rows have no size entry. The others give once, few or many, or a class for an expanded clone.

TGTGCCAGCAGCTTTAATAGACTAAATGAGCAGTTCTTC | CASSFNRLNEQFF | TRBJ2-1 | - | - | TRBV5-4
TGTGCCTGGAGTGCCCAACTCAGGGGGGATACGCAGTATTTT | CAWSAQLRGDTQYF | TRBJ2-3 | - | TRBD1 | TRBV30
TGTGCCAGCAGTTTATACAGCTCACCCCCCTATGGCTACACCTTC | CASSLYSSPPYGYTF | TRBJ1-2 | - | - | TRBV27
TGTGCCAGCAGCGTAGAACCAACCGGGGGTGAGCAGTTCTTC | CASSVEPTGGEQFF | TRBJ2-1 | - | - | TRBV9
TGTGCCAGCAGCTTGACAGGGGATTACACTGAAGCTTTCTTT | CASSLTGDYTEAFF | TRBJ1-1 | few | TRBD1 | TRBV7-9
TGTGCCTCCAAGACTAGCGGGGGGGCAGATACGCAGTATTTT | CASKTSGGADTQYF | TRBJ2-3 | - | TRBD2 | TRBV10-3
TGTGCCAGCTCAGACAGGATGACTAATGAAAAACTGTTTTTT | CASSDRMTNEKLFF | TRBJ1-4 | once | - | TRBV18
TGTGCCAGCAGTCGACTAGCGGGAGACACAGATACGCAGTATTTT | CASSRLAGDTDTQYF | TRBJ2-3 | medium-sized | TRBD2 | TRBV6-5
TGTGCCAGCAGTTTACAGGGGCGGCGAGCTTTCTTT | CASSLQGRRAFF | TRBJ1-1 | - | - | TRBV27
TGTGCCAGCATCGATAGGAGGGCTGCGGCCAAAAACATTCAGTACTTC | CASIDRRAAAKNIQYF | TRBJ2-4 | - | - | TRBV28
TGTGCTAGTGGTTTGGGTACTAGGGGAGGAAACATTCAGTACTTC | CASGLGTRGGNIQYF | TRBJ2-4 | once | - | TRBV12-5
TGCGCCAGCAGCTTGGGGACTAGCGGAAGCAATGAGCAGTTCTTC | CASSLGTSGSNEQFF | TRBJ2-1 | - | TRBD2 | TRBV5-1
TGTGCCACCAGTCCCACTAGCGGGGAACCCTACAATGAGCAGTTCTTC | CATSPTSGEPYNEQFF | TRBJ2-1 | - | TRBD2 | TRBV24-1
TGCAGCGCCCTAAACAGGGGCAAAGTCCTCACAGATACGCAGTATTTT | CSALNRGKVLTDTQYF | TRBJ2-3 | - | TRBD1 | TRBV29-1
TGTGCCAGCACCGGAACAGGGGAAGGCAATCAGCCCCAGCATTTT | CASTGTGEGNQPQHF | TRBJ1-5 | few | TRBD1 | TRBV6-5
TGTGCCAGCAGCTTAAGTGGACAGTCTTTCGGGGAGCTGTTTTTT | CASSLSGQSFGELFF | TRBJ2-2 | - | - | TRBV7-8
TGTGCCAGTAGGGCGTTGAGCGGGGGCACAGATACGCAGTATTTT | CASRALSGGTDTQYF | TRBJ2-3 | few | TRBD2 | TRBV19
TGCGCCAGCAGCAGGACAGTCAATCAGCCCCAGCATTTT | CASSRTVNQPQHF | TRBJ1-5 | few | - | TRBV5-1
TGCAGCGTTGAAGTAGCAGGGGGATCACCCCTCCACTTT | CSVEVAGGSPLHF | TRBJ1-6 | once | TRBD1 | TRBV29-1
TGCAGCGCCTCCGGGACTAGCGGGGGGAGGGATGAGCAGTTCTTC | CSASGTSGGRDEQFF | TRBJ2-1 | - | TRBD2 | TRBV29-1
TGTGCCAGCAGCCTAAGCTCTGGAAACACCATATATTTT | CASSLSSGNTIYF | TRBJ1-3 | - | - | TRBV7-9
TGCAGCGGAGGGGGTTCGTTTGGAGATACGCAGTATTTT | CSGGGSFGDTQYF | TRBJ2-3 | - | - | TRBV29-1
TGTGCCATCAGTGGAGGGACAGGGAACAATGAGCAGTTCTTC | CAISGGTGNNEQFF | TRBJ2-1 | - | TRBD1 | TRBV10-3
TGTGCCAGCAGTCCCCAAAGGACAGGGTTAGTGGCTTTGACCTTC | CASSPQRTGLVALTF | TRBJ1-2 | - | TRBD1 | TRBV27
TGTGCCAGCATCCAAGCGGGAGCTGAGCAGTTCTTC | CASIQAGAEQFF | TRBJ2-1 | once | TRBD2 | TRBV12-3/TRBV12-4
TGCAGCGTTGGAGTCGATACGCAGTATTTT | CSVGVDTQYF | TRBJ2-3 | - | - | TRBV29-1
TGTGCCAGTAGTCGACAGGGGGCGCAGGAAAAACTGTTTTTT | CASSRQGAQEKLFF | TRBJ1-4 | - | TRBD1 | TRBV19
TGTGCCAGCAGACCGAGGACAGGGGAAGAGACCCAGTACTTC | CASRPRTGEETQYF | TRBJ2-5 | - | TRBD1 | TRBV11-1
TGTGCCAGCAGCCAAGGTCCGGGACTAAGAGATGAGCAGTTCTTC | CASSQGPGLRDEQFF | TRBJ2-1 | - | TRBD2 | TRBV3-1/TRBV3-2
TGTGCCAGCAGCAGAGGGTGGGACACAGCTTTCTACACCTTC | CASSRGWDTAFYTF | TRBJ1-2 | - | - | TRBV4-2
TGTGCCAGTAGTATTCTCGGGGAGACCCAGTACTTC | CASSILGETQYF | TRBJ2-5 | once | - | TRBV19
TGTGCCAGCTCCGAGGGAGGAAAGAACACTGAAGCTTTCTTT | CASSEGGKNTEAFF | TRBJ1-1 | - | - | TRBV18
TGCGCCAGCAGTGACGGGACAGAGTTATTCGATGAACAGTTCTTC | CASSDGTELFDEQFF | TRBJ2-1 | - | TRBD1 | TRBV10-1
TGCGCCAGCAGCTCCGGGTTTGGGGGGTTCACTGAAGCTTTCTTT | CASSSGFGGFTEAFF | TRBJ1-1 | - | - | TRBV5-1
TGTGCCAGCAGCCAAGCTATTCGGGGGGGCTATGGCTACACCTTC | CASSQAIRGGYGYTF | TRBJ1-2 | - | - | TRBV3-1/TRBV3-2
TGTGCCAGCAGGCGGGGGACTAGCGGGTTCTATGAGCAGTTCTTC | CASRRGTSGFYEQFF | TRBJ2-1 | - | TRBD2 | TRBV6-5
TGTGCCAGCAGTGACGGGTGGAGGGGCTACACCTTC | CASSDGWRGYTF | TRBJ1-2 | - | - | TRBV6-4
TGTGCCAGCAGCCCTGACCGGGGTGGCTACACCTTC | CASSPDRGGYTF | TRBJ1-2 | - | - | TRBV12-3/TRBV12-4
TGTGCCAGCAGCCACTGGGGCGCTACCTACAATGAGCAGTTCTTC | CASSHWGATYNEQFF | TRBJ2-1 | - | - | TRBV3-1/TRBV3-2
TGTGCCAGCAGCTTGATGGGGACTTCGGACCCCGGGGAGCTGTTTTTT | CASSLMGTSDPGELFF | TRBJ2-2 | - | - | TRBV7-3
TGTGCCAGCAGTGAATATCTAGGGTTGTCGAGACAGATCTTC | CASSEYLGLSRQIF | TRBJ2-1 | few | - | TRBV6-1
TGTGCCAGCAGCTCCTCCAGCGGGAGGGAAAACATTCAGTACTTC | CASSSSSGRENIQYF | TRBJ2-4 | - | TRBD2 | TRBV11-2
TGTGCCAGTAGTACCGATCGACAGGGAACCCTGAACTATGGCTACACCTTC | CASSTDRQGTLNYGYTF | TRBJ1-2 | - | TRBD1 | TRBV19
TGTGCTAGCAGCCCCGGACTAGCGGGGCTCAACACAGATACGCAGTATTTT | CASSPGLAGLNTDTQYF | TRBJ2-3 | - | TRBD2 | TRBV7-7
TGTGCCAGCAGAGGAGATAGCAATCAGCCCCAGCATTTT | CASRGDSNQPQHF | TRBJ1-5 | - | - | TRBV28
TGTGCCAGCAGCCGGGGCCTCAACACTGAAGCTTTCTTT | CASSRGLNTEAFF | TRBJ1-1 | - | - | TRBV7-8
TGTGCCACCGCTTATGACGCGGGGTTGGGCACCGGGGAGCTGTTTTTT | CATAYDAGLGTGELFF | TRBJ2-2 | few | - | TRBV6-6
TGTGCCAGCTCGCCCGGGACAGGGAGGTATCAGCCCCAGCATTTT | CASSPGTGRYQPQHF | TRBJ1-5 | - | TRBD1 | TRBV18
TGTGCCAGCAGCTTAAACGGGATCCTCACAGATACGCAGTATTTT | CASSLNGILTDTQYF | TRBJ2-3 | - | - | TRBV7-3
TGTGCCAGTTTTCAGGGCGTAGTATGGTTCTTC | CASFQGVVWFF | TRBJ2-1 | - | - | TRBV19
TGTGCCAGCAGCGTTCCGTACACCAATGAAAAACTGTTTTTT | CASSVPYTNEKLFF | TRBJ1-4 | - | - | TRBV6-5
TGTGCCAGCAGTCCTCTAGGGGGGGACACTGAAGCTTTCTTT | CASSPLGGDTEAFF | TRBJ1-1 | - | - | TRBV27
TGTGCCAGCAATCTCGGACAGGGGACCAAGGATACGCAGTATTTT | CASNLGQGTKDTQYF | TRBJ2-3 | - | TRBD1 | TRBV6-5